Included here is one T cell receptor (beta chain) sequence, with context. Its antigen remains unknown. The sample belongs to a study of beta chain features in type 1 diabetes. General observations from the study: TCRB CDR3s from Type 1 diabetes patients were moderately but significantly shorter in all four CD4+ subsets.

CDR1 is MNHNY and CDR2 is SVGAGI in the germline V gene (reference sequence). V gave up 3 bases and J gave up 2 bases, with 11 bases separating them. The CDR3 loop spans 14 amino acids. Reverse transcription of all isolated RNA meant that expressed TCRB transcripts were sequenced. The assay was immunoSEQ multiplex PCR, and TCRdb's table has in-frame clones only and misses some. The data hold about 260,000 clones, with roughly 20% observed a single time. This receptor was obtained from a woman in her thirties or forties with type 1 diabetes. The specimen sequenced was naive CD4+ T cells from blood. V and J are TRBV6-6 and TRBJ2-7, with TRBD1 as a possible D gene (5 bases). The CDR3 loop is CASSYEGHTYEQYF. CDR3 coding DNA: TGTGCCAGCAGTTATGAAGGACATACCTACGAGCAGTACTTC.